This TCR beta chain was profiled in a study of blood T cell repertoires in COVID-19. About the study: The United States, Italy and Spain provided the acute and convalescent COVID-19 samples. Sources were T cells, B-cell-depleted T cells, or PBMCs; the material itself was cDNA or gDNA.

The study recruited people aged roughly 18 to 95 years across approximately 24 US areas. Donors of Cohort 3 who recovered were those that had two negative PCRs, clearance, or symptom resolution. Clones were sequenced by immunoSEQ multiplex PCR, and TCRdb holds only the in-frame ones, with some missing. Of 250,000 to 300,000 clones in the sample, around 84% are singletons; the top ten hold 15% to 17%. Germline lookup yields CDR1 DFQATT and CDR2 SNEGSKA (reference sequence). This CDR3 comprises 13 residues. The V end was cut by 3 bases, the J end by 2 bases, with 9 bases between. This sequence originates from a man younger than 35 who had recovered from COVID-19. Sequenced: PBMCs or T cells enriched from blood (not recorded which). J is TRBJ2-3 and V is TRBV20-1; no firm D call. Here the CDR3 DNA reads TGCAGTGCTAGTACGACATACACAGATACGCAGTATTTT. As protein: CSASTTYTDTQYF.